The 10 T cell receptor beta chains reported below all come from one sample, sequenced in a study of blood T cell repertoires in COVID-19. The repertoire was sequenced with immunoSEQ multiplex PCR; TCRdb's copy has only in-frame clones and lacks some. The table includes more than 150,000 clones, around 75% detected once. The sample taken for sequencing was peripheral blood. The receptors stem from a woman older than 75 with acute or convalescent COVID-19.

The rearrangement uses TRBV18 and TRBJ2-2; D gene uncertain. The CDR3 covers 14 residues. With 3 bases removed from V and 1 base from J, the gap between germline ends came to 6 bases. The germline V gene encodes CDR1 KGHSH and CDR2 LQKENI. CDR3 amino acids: CASSPTLNTGELFF. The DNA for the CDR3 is TGTGCCAGCTCACCGACACTGAACACCGGGGAGCTGTTTTTT.

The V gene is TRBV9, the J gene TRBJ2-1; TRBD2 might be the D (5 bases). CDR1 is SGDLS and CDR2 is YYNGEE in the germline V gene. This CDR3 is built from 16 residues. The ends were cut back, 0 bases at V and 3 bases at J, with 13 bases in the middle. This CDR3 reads CASSVGISVNYNEQFF. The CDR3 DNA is TGTGCCAGCAGCGTAGGAATTAGCGTCAACTACAATGAGCAGTTCTTC.

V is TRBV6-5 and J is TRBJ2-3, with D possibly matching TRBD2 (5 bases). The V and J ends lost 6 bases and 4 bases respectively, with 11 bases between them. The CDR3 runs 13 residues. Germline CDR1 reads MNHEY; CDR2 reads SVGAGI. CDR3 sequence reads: CASSLLRADTQYF. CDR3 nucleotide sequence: TGTGCCAGCAGCCTTCTGAGGGCAGATACGCAGTATTTT.

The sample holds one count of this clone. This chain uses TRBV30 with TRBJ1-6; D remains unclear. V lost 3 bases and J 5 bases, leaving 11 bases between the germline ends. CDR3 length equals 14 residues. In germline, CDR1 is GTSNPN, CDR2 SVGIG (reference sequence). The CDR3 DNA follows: TGTGCCTGGAGGTGGCGCCAGGATAATTCACCCCTCCACTTT. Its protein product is CAWRWRQDNSPLHF.

The CDR3 nucleotides are TGTGCCAGCAGCCTCTCCGGAGACGTAGGCGACGAGCAGTACTTC. The encoded protein is CASSLSGDVGDEQYF. The chain combines TRBV7-9 with TRBJ2-7, with D uncertain. V lost 5 bases and J lost 5, with 19 bases in between. This CDR3 is built from 15 residues. Germline CDR1 is SEHNR and CDR2 is FQNEAQ (reference sequence). Full variable domain (rest looked up from reference TRBV7-9 and TRBJ2-7): DTGVSQNPRHKITKRGQNVTFRCDPISEHNRLYWYRQTLGQGPEFLTYFQNEAQLEKSRLLSDRFSAERPKGSFSTLEIQRTEQGDSAMYLCASSLSGDVGDEQYFGPGTRLTVT.

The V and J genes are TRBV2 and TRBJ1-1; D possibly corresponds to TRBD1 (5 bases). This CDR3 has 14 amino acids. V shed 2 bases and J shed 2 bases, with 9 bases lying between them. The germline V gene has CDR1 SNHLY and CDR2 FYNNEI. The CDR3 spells CASSELGTNTEAFF. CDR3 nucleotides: TGTGCCAGCAGTGAACTGGGGACTAACACTGAAGCTTTCTTT.

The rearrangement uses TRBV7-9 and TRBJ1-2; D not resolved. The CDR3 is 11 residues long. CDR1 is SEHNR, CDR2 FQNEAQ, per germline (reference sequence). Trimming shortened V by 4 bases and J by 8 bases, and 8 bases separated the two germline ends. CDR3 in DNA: TGTGCCAGCAGCTCCCTTTTAGGCTACACCTTC. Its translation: CASSSLLGYTF.

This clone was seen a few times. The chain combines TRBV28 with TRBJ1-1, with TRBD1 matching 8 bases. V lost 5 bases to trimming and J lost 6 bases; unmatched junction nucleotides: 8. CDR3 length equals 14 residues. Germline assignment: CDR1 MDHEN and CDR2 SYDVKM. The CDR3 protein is CASSAGGARAEAFF. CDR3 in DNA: TGTGCCAGCAGTGCAGGGGGCGCAAGGGCTGAAGCTTTCTTT.

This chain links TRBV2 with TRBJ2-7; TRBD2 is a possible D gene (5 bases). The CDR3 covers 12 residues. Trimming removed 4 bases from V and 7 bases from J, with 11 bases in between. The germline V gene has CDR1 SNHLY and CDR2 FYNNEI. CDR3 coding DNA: TGTGCCAGCAGTGTGGAGGTTAGGGAGCAGTACTTC. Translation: CASSVEVREQYF.

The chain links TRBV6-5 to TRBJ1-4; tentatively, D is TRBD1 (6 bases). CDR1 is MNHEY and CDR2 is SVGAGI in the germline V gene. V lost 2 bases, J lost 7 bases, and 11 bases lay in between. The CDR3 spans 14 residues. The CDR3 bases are TGTGCCAGCAGTTACAGGGGGTTGGGTGAAAAACTGTTTTTT. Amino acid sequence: CASSYRGLGEKLFF.